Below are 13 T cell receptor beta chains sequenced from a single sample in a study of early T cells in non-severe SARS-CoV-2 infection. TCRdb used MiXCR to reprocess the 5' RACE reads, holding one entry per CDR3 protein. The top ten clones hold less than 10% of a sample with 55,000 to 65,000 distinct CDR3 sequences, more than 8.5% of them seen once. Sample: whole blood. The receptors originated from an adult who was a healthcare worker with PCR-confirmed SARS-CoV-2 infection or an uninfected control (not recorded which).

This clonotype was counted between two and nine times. In DNA form, the CDR3 reads TGTGCCAGCAGTGAAGGCTCCCTGGGCCGGGCCCAGTACTTC. This encodes CASSEGSLGRAQYF. V is TRBV6-1 and J is TRBJ2-5, with D uncertain. The ends were cut back, 1 base at V and 9 bases at J, with 15 bases in the middle. This CDR3 has 14 residues. From germline, CDR1 is MNHNS and CDR2 SASEGT.

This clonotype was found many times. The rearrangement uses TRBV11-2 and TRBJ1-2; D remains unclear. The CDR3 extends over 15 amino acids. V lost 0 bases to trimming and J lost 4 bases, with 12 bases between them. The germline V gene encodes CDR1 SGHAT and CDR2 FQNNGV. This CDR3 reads CASSLDPSPPYGYTF. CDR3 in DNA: TGTGCCAGCAGCTTAGATCCGTCCCCCCCCTATGGCTACACCTTC. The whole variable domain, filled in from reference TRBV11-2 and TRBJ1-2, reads EAGVAQSPRYKIIEKRQSVAFWCNPISGHATLYWYQQILGQGPKLLIQFQNNGVVDDSQLPKDRFSAERLKGVDSTLKIQPAKLEDSAVYLCASSLDPSPPYGYTFGSGTRLTVV.

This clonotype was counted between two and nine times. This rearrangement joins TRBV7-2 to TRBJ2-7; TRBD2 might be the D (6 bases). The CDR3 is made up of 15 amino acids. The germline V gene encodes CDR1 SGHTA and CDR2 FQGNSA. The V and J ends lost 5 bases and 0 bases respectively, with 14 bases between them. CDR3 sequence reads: CASSGAREISYEQYF. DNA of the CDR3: TGTGCCAGCAGCGGCGCCCGGGAGATCTCCTACGAGCAGTACTTC.

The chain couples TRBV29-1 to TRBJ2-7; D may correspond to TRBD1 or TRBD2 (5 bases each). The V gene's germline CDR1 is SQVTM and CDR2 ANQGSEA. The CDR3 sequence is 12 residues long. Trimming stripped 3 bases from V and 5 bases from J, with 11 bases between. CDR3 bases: TGCAGCGTTGAGGGACCAGCTGACGAGCAGTACTTC. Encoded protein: CSVEGPADEQYF.

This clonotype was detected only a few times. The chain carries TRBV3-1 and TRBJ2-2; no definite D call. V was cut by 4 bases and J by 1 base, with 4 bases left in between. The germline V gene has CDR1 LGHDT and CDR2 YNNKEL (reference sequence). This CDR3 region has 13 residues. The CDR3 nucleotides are TGTGCCAGCAGCCTCCAGAACACCGGGGAGCTGTTTTTT. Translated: CASSLQNTGELFF.

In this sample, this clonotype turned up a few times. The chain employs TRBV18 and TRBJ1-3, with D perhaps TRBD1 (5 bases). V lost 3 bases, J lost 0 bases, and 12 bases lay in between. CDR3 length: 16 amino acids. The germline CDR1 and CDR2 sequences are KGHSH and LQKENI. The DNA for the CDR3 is TGTGCCAGCTCACCTTGGGGCCTGAGCTCTGGAAACACCATATATTTT. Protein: CASSPWGLSSGNTIYF.

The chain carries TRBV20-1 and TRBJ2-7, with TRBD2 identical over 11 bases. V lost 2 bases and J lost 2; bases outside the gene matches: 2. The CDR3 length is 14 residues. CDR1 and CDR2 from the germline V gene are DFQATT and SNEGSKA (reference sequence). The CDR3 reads CSARMTSGAYEQYF. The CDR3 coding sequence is TGCAGTGCTAGAATGACTAGCGGGGCCTACGAGCAGTACTTC.

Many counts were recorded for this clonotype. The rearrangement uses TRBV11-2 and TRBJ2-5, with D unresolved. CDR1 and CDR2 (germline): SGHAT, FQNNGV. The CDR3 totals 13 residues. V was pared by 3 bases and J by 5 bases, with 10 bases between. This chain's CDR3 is CASSFGRLETQYF. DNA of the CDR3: TGTGCCAGCAGCTTTGGTAGGCTTGAGACCCAGTACTTC.

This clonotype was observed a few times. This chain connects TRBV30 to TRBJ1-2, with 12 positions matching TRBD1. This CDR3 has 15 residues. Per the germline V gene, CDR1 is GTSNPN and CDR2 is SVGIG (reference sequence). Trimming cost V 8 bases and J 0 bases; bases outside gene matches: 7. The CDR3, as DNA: TGTGCCGGGACCCGGGACAGGGGGCCTAACTATGGCTACACCTTC. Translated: CAGTRDRGPNYGYTF.

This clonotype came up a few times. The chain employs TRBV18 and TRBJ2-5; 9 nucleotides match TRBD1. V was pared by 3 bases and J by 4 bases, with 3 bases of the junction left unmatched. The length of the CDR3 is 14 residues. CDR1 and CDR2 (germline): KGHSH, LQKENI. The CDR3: CASSPQTGGETQYF. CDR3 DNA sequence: TGTGCCAGCTCACCCCAGACAGGGGGAGAGACCCAGTACTTC.

The chain's CDR3 is CASSLNGGAQYF. CDR3 DNA: TGTGCCAGCAGCCTGAATGGAGGGGCCCAGTACTTC. This chain links TRBV7-2 with TRBJ2-5; D is possibly TRBD2 (6 bases). The CDR3 has 12 amino acids. Germline lookup yields CDR1 SGHTA and CDR2 FQGNSA. Trimming shortened V by 5 bases and J by 9 bases, and 13 bases separated the two germline ends. The variable domain in full, completed from reference TRBV7-2 and TRBJ2-5, reads GAGVSQSPSNKVTEKGKDVELRCDPISGHTALYWYRQSLGQGLEFLIYFQGNSAPDKSGLPSDRFSAERTGGSVSTLTIQRTQQEDSAVYLCASSLNGGAQYFGPGTRLLVL.

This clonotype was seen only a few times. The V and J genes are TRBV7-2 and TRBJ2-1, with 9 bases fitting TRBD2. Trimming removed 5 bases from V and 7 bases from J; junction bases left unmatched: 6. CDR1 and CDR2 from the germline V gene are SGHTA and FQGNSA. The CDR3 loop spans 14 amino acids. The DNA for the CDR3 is TGTGCCAGCAGCCATAGCGGGAGCGGTAATGAGCAGTTCTTC. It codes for CASSHSGSGNEQFF.

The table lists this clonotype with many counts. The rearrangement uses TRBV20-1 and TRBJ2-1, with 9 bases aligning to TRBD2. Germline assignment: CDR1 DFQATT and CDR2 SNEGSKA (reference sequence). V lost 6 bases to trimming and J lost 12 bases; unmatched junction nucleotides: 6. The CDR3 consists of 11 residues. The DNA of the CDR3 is TGCAGTGCGGTGCTAGCGGGGAGGCAGTTCTTC. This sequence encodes CSAVLAGRQFF.